This TCR beta chain was sequenced during a study of blood T cell repertoires in COVID-19. The CDR3 consists of 13 residues. Trimming pared 6 bases from V and 0 bases from J, leaving 8 bases between. Using immunoSEQ multiplex PCR, the repertoire was profiled, and TCRdb retains in-frame clones only, with some absent. The sample shows roughly 520,000 clones, 88% of them seen only once. The origin of this receptor is a woman between 35 and 50 years old who had recovered from COVID-19. The chain links TRBV12-3 or TRBV12-4 to TRBJ1-1; D is undetermined. The material sequenced was PBMCs or T cells enriched from blood (not recorded which). CDR3 bases: TGTGCCAGCAGCTCCTTAATGAACACTGAAGCTTTCTTT. Protein: CASSSLMNTEAFF.